This TCR beta chain stems from a study of CD8 T cell repertoires and HIV-1 epitope variants. The wider study: Separate wells received one of Twenty-five Gag or Nef variant peptides.

TCR beta CDR3 was sequenced at survey depth on immunoSEQ. The protocol was immunoSEQ multiplex PCR, while the TCRdb copy is restricted to in-frame clones and leaves out a portion. The sample holds several thousand clones, 60% to 65% seen once. The table lists this clone with a count of one. The antigen is undetermined. The receptor comes from a male donor with HIV. The sample consisted of cultured CD8+ T cells derived from PBMCs.

The CDR3 loop reads CATSRGSPSDEQYF. The DNA for the CDR3 is TGTGCCACCAGCAGAGGAAGCCCTTCCGACGAGCAGTACTTC. The V call is TRBV15, the J call TRBJ2-7, with D unclear. The V gene's germline CDR1 is LNHNV and CDR2 YYDKDF (reference sequence). The CDR3 runs to 14 residues. Trimming removed 1 base at V and 5 bases at J, with 12 bases between.